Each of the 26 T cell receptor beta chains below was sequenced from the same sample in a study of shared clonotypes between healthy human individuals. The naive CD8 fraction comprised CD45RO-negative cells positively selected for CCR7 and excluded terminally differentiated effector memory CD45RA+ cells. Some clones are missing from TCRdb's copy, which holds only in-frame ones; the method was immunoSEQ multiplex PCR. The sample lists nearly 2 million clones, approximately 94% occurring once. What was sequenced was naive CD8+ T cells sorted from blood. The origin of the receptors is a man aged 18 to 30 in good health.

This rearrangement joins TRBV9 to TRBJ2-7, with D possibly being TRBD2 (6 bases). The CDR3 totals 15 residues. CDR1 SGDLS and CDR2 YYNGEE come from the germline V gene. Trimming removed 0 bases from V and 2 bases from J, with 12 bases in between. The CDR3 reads CASSVAGGFTYEQYF. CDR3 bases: TGTGCCAGCAGCGTAGCCGGGGGTTTTACCTACGAGCAGTACTTC.

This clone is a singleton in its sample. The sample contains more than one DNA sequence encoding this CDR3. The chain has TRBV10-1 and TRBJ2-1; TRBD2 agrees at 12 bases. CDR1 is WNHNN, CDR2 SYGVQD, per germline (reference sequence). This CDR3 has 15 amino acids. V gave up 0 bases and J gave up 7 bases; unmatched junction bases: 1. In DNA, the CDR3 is TGCGCCAGCAGTGAGTCCCTAGCGGGAGGGAATGAGCAGTTCTTC. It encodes CASSESLAGGNEQFF.

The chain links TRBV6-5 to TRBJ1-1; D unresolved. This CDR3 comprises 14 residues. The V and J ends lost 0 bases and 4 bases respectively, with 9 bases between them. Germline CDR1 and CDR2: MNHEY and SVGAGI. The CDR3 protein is CASSYSLLPTEAFF. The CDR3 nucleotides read TGTGCCAGCAGTTACTCTCTCCTGCCCACTGAAGCTTTCTTT.

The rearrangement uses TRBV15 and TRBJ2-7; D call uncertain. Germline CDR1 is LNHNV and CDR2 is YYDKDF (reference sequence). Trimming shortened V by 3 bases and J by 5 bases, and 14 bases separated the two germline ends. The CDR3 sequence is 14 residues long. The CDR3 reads CATSSTAFDHEQYF. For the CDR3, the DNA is TGTGCCACCAGCAGCACGGCCTTCGATCACGAGCAGTACTTC.

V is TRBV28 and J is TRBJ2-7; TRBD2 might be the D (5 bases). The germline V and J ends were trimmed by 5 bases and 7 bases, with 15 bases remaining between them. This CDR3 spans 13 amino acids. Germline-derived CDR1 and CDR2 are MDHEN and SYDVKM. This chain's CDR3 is CASSRSPGGEQYF. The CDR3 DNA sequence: TGTGCCAGCAGTCGCTCACCCGGCGGGGAGCAGTACTTC.

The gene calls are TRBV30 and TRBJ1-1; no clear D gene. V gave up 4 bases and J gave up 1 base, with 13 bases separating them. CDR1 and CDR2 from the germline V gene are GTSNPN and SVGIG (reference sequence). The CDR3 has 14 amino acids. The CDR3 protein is CAWKVPRSNTEAFF. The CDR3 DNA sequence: TGTGCCTGGAAGGTACCCAGATCGAACACTGAAGCTTTCTTT.

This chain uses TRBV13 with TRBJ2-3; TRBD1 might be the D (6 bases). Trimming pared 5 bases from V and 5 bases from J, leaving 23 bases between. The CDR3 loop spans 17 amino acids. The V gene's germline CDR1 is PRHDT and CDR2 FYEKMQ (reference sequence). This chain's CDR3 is CASSPPQGQEEGDTQYF. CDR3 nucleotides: TGTGCCAGCAGCCCCCCTCAGGGACAAGAAGAAGGAGATACGCAGTATTTT.

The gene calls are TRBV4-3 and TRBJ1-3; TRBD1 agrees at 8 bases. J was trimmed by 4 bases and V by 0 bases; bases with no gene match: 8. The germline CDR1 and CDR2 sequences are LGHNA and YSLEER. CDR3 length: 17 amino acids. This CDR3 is CASSQDRPQGEGNTIYF. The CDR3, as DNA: TGCGCCAGCAGCCAAGATAGGCCACAGGGGGAAGGAAACACCATATATTTT.

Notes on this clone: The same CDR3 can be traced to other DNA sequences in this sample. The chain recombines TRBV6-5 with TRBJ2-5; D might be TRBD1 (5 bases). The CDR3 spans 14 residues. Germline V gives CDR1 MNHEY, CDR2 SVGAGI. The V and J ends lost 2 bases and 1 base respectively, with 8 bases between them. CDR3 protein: CASSYAGSQETQYF. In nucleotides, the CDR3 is TGTGCCAGCAGTTACGCAGGGTCCCAAGAGACCCAGTACTTC.

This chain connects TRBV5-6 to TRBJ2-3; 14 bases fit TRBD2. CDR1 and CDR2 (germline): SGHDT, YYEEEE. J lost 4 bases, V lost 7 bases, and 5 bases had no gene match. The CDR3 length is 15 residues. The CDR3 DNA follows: TGTGCCAGCGGGACTAGCGGGAGAGCTCCAGATACGCAGTATTTT. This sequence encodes CASGTSGRAPDTQYF.

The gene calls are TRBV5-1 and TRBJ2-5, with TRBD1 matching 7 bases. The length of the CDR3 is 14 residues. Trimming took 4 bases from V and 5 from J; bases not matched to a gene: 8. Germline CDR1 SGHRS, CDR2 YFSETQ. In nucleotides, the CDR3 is TGCGCCAGCAGCCTTGGGACAGAATGGGAGACCCAGTACTTC. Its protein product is CASSLGTEWETQYF.

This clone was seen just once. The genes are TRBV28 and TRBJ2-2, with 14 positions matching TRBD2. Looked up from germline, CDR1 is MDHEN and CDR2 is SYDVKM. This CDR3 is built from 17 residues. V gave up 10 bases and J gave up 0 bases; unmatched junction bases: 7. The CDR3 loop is CAISGTSGSSNTGELFF. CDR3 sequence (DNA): TGTGCCATCTCCGGGACTAGCGGGAGCTCGAACACCGGGGAGCTGTTTTTT.

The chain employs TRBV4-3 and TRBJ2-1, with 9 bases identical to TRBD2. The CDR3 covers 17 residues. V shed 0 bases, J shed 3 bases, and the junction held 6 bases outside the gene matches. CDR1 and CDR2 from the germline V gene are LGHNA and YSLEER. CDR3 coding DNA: TGCGCCAGCAGCCAAGATGTGGCTAGCGGGGTCTACAATGAGCAGTTCTTC. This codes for CASSQDVASGVYNEQFF.

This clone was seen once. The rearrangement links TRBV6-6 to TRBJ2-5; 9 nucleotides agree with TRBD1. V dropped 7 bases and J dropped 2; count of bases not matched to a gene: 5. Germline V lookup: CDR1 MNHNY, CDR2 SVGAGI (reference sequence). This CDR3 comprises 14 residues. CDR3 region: CASNPGQGQETQYF. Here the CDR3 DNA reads TGTGCCAGCAACCCTGGACAGGGGCAAGAGACCCAGTACTTC.

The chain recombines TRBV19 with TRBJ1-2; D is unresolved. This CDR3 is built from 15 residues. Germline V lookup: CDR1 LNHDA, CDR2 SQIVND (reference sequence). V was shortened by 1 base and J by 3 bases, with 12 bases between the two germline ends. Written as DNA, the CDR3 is TGTGCCAGTAGTATAGTTGGAGGAAACGACTATGGCTACACCTTC. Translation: CASSIVGGNDYGYTF.

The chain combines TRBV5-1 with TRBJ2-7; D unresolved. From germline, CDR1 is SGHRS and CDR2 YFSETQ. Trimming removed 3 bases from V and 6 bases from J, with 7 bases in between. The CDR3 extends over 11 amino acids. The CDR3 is CASSWGGEQYF. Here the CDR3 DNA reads TGCGCCAGCAGCTGGGGTGGCGAGCAGTACTTC.

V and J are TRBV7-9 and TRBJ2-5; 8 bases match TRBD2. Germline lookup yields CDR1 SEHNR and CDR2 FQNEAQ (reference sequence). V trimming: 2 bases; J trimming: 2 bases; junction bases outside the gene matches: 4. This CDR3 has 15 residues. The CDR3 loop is CASSLRASGQETQYF. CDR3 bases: TGTGCCAGCAGCTTAAGGGCTAGCGGGCAAGAGACCCAGTACTTC. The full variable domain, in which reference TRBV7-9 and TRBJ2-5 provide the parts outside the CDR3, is DTGVSQNPRHKITKRGQNVTFRCDPISEHNRLYWYRQTLGQGPEFLTYFQNEAQLEKSRLLSDRFSAERPKGSFSTLEIQRTEQGDSAMYLCASSLRASGQETQYFGPGTRLLVL.

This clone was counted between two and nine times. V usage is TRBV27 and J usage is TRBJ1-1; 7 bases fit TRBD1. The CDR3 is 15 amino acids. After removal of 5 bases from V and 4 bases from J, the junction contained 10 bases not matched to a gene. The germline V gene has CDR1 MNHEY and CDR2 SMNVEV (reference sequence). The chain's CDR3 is CASSASPGGGTEAFF. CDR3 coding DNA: TGTGCCAGCAGTGCCTCTCCAGGGGGAGGCACTGAAGCTTTCTTT.

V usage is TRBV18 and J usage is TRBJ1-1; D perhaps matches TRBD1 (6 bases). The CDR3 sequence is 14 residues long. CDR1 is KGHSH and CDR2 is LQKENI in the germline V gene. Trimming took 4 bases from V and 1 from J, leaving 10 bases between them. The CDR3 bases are TGTGCCAGCTCACGCAACAGGGCGAACACTGAAGCTTTCTTT. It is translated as CASSRNRANTEAFF.

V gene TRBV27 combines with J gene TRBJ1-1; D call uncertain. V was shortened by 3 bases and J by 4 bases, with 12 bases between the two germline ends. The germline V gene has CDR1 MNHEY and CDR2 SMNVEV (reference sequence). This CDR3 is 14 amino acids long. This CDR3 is CASSLEGLGTEAFF. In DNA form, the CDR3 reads TGTGCCAGCAGTTTGGAGGGTTTGGGCACTGAAGCTTTCTTT.

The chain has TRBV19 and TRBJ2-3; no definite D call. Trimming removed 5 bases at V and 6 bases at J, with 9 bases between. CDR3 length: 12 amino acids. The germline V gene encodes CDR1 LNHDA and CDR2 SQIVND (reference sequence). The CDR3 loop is CASSSSPDTQYF. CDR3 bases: TGTGCCAGTAGTTCTAGTCCGGATACGCAGTATTTT.

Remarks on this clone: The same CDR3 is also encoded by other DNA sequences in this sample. CDR3 sequence reads: CASSLRGGPYEQYF. CDR3 nucleotides: TGCGCCAGCAGCTTACGGGGGGGCCCCTACGAGCAGTACTTC. The V call is TRBV5-1, the J call TRBJ2-7, with 8 bases aligning to TRBD2. The CDR3 is 14 amino acids. Germline trimming cut 2 bases from V and 2 bases from J; bases unmatched to any gene: 3. CDR1 is SGHRS and CDR2 is YFSETQ in the germline V gene.

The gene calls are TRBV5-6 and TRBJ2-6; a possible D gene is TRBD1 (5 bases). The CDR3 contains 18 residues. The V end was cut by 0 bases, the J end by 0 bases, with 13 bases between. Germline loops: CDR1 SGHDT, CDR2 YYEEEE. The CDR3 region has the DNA TGTGCCAGCAGCTTGGAGGCAGGGCCATACTCTGGGGCCAACGTCCTGACTTTC. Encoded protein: CASSLEAGPYSGANVLTF.

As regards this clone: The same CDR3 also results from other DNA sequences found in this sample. The CDR3 reads CASSVGGVNTEAFF. The CDR3 DNA sequence: TGTGCCAGCAGCGTAGGCGGGGTGAACACTGAAGCTTTCTTT. The chain recombines TRBV9 with TRBJ1-1; no firm D call. The V and J ends lost 0 bases and 0 bases respectively, with 6 bases between them. The V gene's germline CDR1 is SGDLS and CDR2 YYNGEE. The CDR3 loop spans 14 amino acids.

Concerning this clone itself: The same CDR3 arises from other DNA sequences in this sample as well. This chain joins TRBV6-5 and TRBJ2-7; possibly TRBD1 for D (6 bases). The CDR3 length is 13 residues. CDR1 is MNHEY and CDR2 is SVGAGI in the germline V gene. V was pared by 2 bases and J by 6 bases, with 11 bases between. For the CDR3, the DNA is TGTGCCAGCAGTTACGGGCAGGGGACCGAGCAGTACTTC. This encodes CASSYGQGTEQYF.

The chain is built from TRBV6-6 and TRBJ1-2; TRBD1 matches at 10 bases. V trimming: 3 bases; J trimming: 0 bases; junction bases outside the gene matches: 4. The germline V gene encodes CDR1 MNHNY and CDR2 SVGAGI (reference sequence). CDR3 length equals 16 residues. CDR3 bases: TGTGCCAGCAGTTATGGGACAGGGGCTTCTAACTATGGCTACACCTTC. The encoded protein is CASSYGTGASNYGYTF.